This T cell receptor beta chain was sequenced in a study of early T cells in non-severe SARS-CoV-2 infection. Study at large: The chains were unpaired, and the sequenced material was bulk RNA from unsorted whole blood.

General study points: The study's VDJdb matching favored anti-spike CD8 responses and missed private and CD4 specificities.

The V gene's germline CDR1 is MNHEY and CDR2 SVGAGI. Between the trimmed V and J ends, which lost 4 bases and 3 bases, there was a span of 13 bases. The length of the CDR3 is 14 residues. Of note for this clonotype: Its antigen is unknown.

TCRdb reanalysed the 5' RACE reads using MiXCR and keeps one entry per CDR3 protein. The sample has some 30,000 distinct CDR3 sequences, approximately 5.4% seen once; the top ten hold approximately 13%. The clonotype comes from an adult who was a healthcare worker with PCR-confirmed SARS-CoV-2 infection or an uninfected control (not recorded which). The sequenced sample consisted of whole blood. This chain uses TRBV6-5 with TRBJ2-7; D is perhaps TRBD1 (5 bases). Written as DNA, the CDR3 is TGTGCCAGCAGTTTAGCAGGGAAAGGCTACGAGCAGTACTTC. Translated, it gives CASSLAGKGYEQYF.